The 18 T cell receptor beta chains reported below all come from one sample, sequenced in a study of blood T cell repertoires in COVID-19. Here immunoSEQ multiplex PCR was the method, and the copy in TCRdb shows in-frame clones only, minus some. The data show 150,000 to 200,000 clones, 90% seen once. Source material: peripheral blood. All receptors come from a man in his forties or fifties with acute or convalescent COVID-19.

The rearrangement joins TRBV28 to TRBJ1-2; possible D gene TRBD1, 6 bases. CDR1 is MDHEN, CDR2 SYDVKM, per germline. The CDR3 contains 14 residues. V was shortened by 1 base and J by 8 bases, with 14 bases between the two germline ends. As DNA, the CDR3 is TGTGCCAGCAGTTTATCGGGCAGGGGATTAGGCTACACCTTC. Translated: CASSLSGRGLGYTF.

The chain carries TRBV20-1 and TRBJ1-1; D unclear. Germline values: CDR1 DFQATT, CDR2 SNEGSKA (reference sequence). CDR3 size: 11 residues. The germline V and J ends were trimmed by 3 bases and 10 bases, with 12 bases remaining between them. This chain's CDR3 is CSASGYLGAFF. DNA for the CDR3: TGCAGTGCTAGTGGGTACCTAGGAGCTTTCTTT.

The chain has TRBV11-2 and TRBJ1-4; 7 bases map to TRBD1. The CDR3 has 16 residues. Germline assignment: CDR1 SGHAT and CDR2 FQNNGV. V shed 1 base, J shed 7 bases, and the junction held 9 bases outside the gene matches. The CDR3, as DNA: TGTGCCAGCAGCTTAGGGCGACAGGGCGTACGTGAAAAACTGTTTTTT. Translating it yields CASSLGRQGVREKLFF.

The chain uses TRBV5-1 and TRBJ2-1; TRBD2 matches at 7 bases. V shed 2 bases and J 9 bases; nucleotides not matched to a gene: 11. The CDR3 runs 15 residues. The germline CDR1 and CDR2 sequences are SGHRS and YFSETQ. Here the CDR3 reads CASSFEWEGLSEQFF. Here the CDR3 DNA reads TGCGCCAGCAGCTTTGAGTGGGAGGGTTTAAGTGAGCAGTTCTTC.

The V and J genes are TRBV7-2 and TRBJ2-2; the match to TRBD2 covers 12 bases. The CDR3 extends over 18 amino acids. CDR1 is SGHTA and CDR2 is FQGNSA in the germline V gene. With V trimmed by 3 bases and J by 5 bases, 10 bases remained unmatched. CDR3 bases: TGTGCCAGCAGCTTCTTCGGACTAGCGGGGACTAGGACCGGGGAGCTGTTTTTT. It translates to CASSFFGLAGTRTGELFF.

The chain links TRBV3-1 (or the pseudogene TRBV3-2) to TRBJ1-5, with D hard to call. The germline V and J ends were trimmed by 3 bases and 5 bases, with 8 bases remaining between them. The CDR3 extends over 13 amino acids. Germline V lookup: CDR1 LGHDT, CDR2 YNNKEL (reference sequence). DNA for the CDR3: TGTGCCAGCAGCCAGAACTCCCATCAGCCCCAGCATTTT. The encoded protein is CASSQNSHQPQHF.

The chain recombines TRBV5-1 with TRBJ2-7; 8 bases agree with TRBD1. This CDR3 contains 13 residues. Per germline, CDR1 SGHRS and CDR2 YFSETQ. The junction had 5 bases not matched to a gene; V was cut back by 5 bases and J by 4 bases. The CDR3 reads CASSGQGRYEQYF. The CDR3 DNA reads as TGCGCCAGCAGTGGACAGGGACGTTACGAGCAGTACTTC.

The J gene is TRBJ1-3, the V gene TRBV2; D call uncertain. The CDR3 sequence is 13 residues long. V dropped 3 bases and J dropped 12 bases, with 15 bases sitting between them. Germline V gene data show CDR1 as SNHLY and CDR2 as FYNNEI. CDR3 sequence: CASSDIARSGIYF. The DNA of the CDR3 is TGTGCCAGCAGTGATATCGCCAGGAGCGGCATATATTTT.

This sequence joins TRBV3-1 (or the pseudogene TRBV3-2) and TRBJ1-1; TRBD1 is a possible D gene (5 bases). Germline V CDR1 and CDR2: LGHDT, YNNKEL (reference sequence). V lost 1 base and J 6 bases, leaving 9 bases between the germline ends. The CDR3 is 13 amino acids. In DNA form, the CDR3 reads TGTGCCAGCAGCCAAGGAAGGGGCGCTGAAGCTTTCTTT. Translation gives CASSQGRGAEAFF.

The V and J genes are TRBV27 and TRBJ2-1; 11 positions match TRBD2. With 3 bases clipped from V and 7 bases from J, the junction kept 2 bases outside the gene matches. Germline loops: CDR1 MNHEY, CDR2 SMNVEV (reference sequence). The CDR3 is 14 amino acids. The CDR3 reads CASSFTSGSNEQFF. The CDR3 DNA reads TGTGCCAGCAGTTTTACTAGCGGGAGTAATGAGCAGTTCTTC.

This chain links TRBV4-3 with TRBJ1-4; D is uncertain. The CDR3 consists of 12 residues. CDR1 is LGHNA, CDR2 YSLEER, per germline. Trimming removed 0 bases from V and 8 bases from J, with 4 bases in between. The CDR3 DNA follows: TGCGCCAGCAGCCAAGAGCGGGAAAAACTGTTTTTT. Its protein product is CASSQEREKLFF.

This clone was seen only once. The genes are TRBV24-1 and TRBJ2-5; possibly TRBD1 for D (5 bases). V was clipped by 7 bases and J by 3 bases, with 14 bases between them. Germline CDR1 KGHDR, CDR2 SFDVKD. There are 14 residues in the CDR3. The DNA of the CDR3 is TGTGCCACCAGCGCTCAGGGTTTCGAAGAGACCCAGTACTTC. Encoded protein: CATSAQGFEETQYF.

This chain connects TRBV25-1 to TRBJ2-7, with a tentative D call TRBD1 (6 bases). V was pared by 2 bases and J by 0 bases, with 11 bases between. Germline CDR1 is MGHDK and CDR2 is SYGVNS. The CDR3 extends over 15 amino acids. As DNA, the CDR3 is TGTGCCAGCAGTGAAGGACAGCGGATCTCCTACGAGCAGTACTTC. Translating it yields CASSEGQRISYEQYF.

J is TRBJ2-3 and V is TRBV7-3; TRBD2 aligns across 9 bases. Looked up from germline, CDR1 is SGHTA and CDR2 is FQGTGA. Trimming cost V 3 bases and J 4 bases; bases outside gene matches: 5. This CDR3 is 15 amino acids long. The CDR3 is CASSLLAGVPDTQYF. The CDR3 DNA is TGTGCCAGCAGCTTGTTAGCGGGGGTCCCAGATACGCAGTATTTT.

The rearrangement uses TRBV28 and TRBJ1-4; D perhaps matches TRBD1 (5 bases). In germline, CDR1 is MDHEN, CDR2 SYDVKM. V lost 2 bases, J lost 8 bases, and 15 bases lay in between. The CDR3 loop spans 15 amino acids. CDR3 DNA: TGTGCCAGCAGTTTAGGGAGCGGGGGGAGAGAAAAACTGTTTTTT. Translated: CASSLGSGGREKLFF. Drawing the rest from reference TRBV28 and TRBJ1-4, the complete variable domain is DVKVTQSSRYLVKRTGEKVFLECVQDMDHENMFWYRQDPGLGLRLIYFSYDVKMKEKGDIPEGYSVSREKKERFSLILESASTNQTSMYLCASSLGSGGREKLFFGSGTQLSVL.

J is TRBJ1-2 and V is TRBV7-2, with a weak D call TRBD1 (6 bases). Germline V CDR1 and CDR2: SGHTA, FQGNSA. V was shortened by 3 bases and J by 2 bases, with 10 bases between the two germline ends. CDR3 length equals 14 residues. CDR3 loop: CASSFSGTNYGYTF. CDR3 sequence (DNA): TGTGCCAGCAGCTTCTCCGGGACAAACTATGGCTACACCTTC. The entire variable domain, with the rest obtained from reference TRBV7-2 and TRBJ1-2, is as follows: GAGVSQSPSNKVTEKGKDVELRCDPISGHTALYWYRQSLGQGLEFLIYFQGNSAPDKSGLPSDRFSAERTGGSVSTLTIQRTQQEDSAVYLCASSFSGTNYGYTFGSGTRLTVV.

The rearrangement links TRBV25-1 to TRBJ2-1; D gene unclear. The CDR3 consists of 12 residues. Germline V gene sequence: CDR1 MGHDK, CDR2 SYGVNS. V lost 7 bases and J 4 bases, leaving 8 bases between the germline ends. CDR3 loop: CASTSRYNEQFF. In nucleotides, the CDR3 is TGTGCCAGCACCTCCCGGTACAATGAGCAGTTCTTC.

J is TRBJ2-7 and V is TRBV6-5; possibly TRBD2 for D (5 bases). CDR3 length: 13 residues. V was cut by 6 bases and J by 3 bases, with 12 bases left in between. From germline, CDR1 is MNHEY and CDR2 SVGAGI. The CDR3 is CASRGGRDYEQYV. CDR3 bases: TGTGCCAGCAGGGGTGGACGGGACTACGAGCAGTACGTC.